These 29 T cell receptor beta chains share one sample of origin, sequenced in a study of shared clonotypes between healthy human individuals. The data were produced by immunoSEQ multiplex PCR, yet TCRdb's version contains in-frame clones alone and is incomplete. The repertoire has over 850,000 clones, 70% to 80% of them found once; the top ten carry about 0.52%. The sequenced sample consisted of memory CD4+ T cells from PBMCs. The subset was: CD45RA-negative fraction. Receptor source: a man aged 18 to 29 in good health. Some clones in this sample may be carry-over from other donors' samples.

This sequence joins TRBV28 and TRBJ2-7; D unclear. CDR1 MDHEN and CDR2 SYDVKM come from the germline V gene. This CDR3 contains 14 residues. Trimming shortened V by 5 bases and J by 4 bases, and 15 bases separated the two germline ends. The CDR3 region has the DNA TGTGCCAGCAGTCCCGTAGAAAGGTGGTACGAGCAGTACTTC. It codes for CASSPVERWYEQYF.

V usage is TRBV9 and J usage is TRBJ1-5; no definite D call. Deletions cut 6 bases from V and 1 base from J, with 14 bases between. CDR3 length: 15 residues. CDR1 is SGDLS, CDR2 YYNGEE, per germline. This chain's CDR3 is CASNEGPGSNQPQHF. The CDR3 DNA is TGTGCCAGCAACGAAGGACCGGGGAGCAATCAGCCCCAGCATTTT. The full variable domain, completed using reference TRBV9 and TRBJ1-5, is DSGVTQTPKHLITATGQRVTLRCSPRSGDLSVYWYQQSLDQGLQFLIQYYNGEERAKGNILERFSAQQFPDLHSELNLSSLELGDSALYFCASNEGPGSNQPQHFGDGTRLSIL.

The chain recombines TRBV2 with TRBJ2-7; 13 bases fit TRBD2. From germline, CDR1 is SNHLY and CDR2 FYNNEI. The CDR3 length is 14 residues. Trimming at V came to 6 bases and at J to 6 bases, leaving 5 bases not matched to a gene. CDR3 residues: CASSTSGRAGEQYF. The CDR3 DNA sequence: TGTGCCAGCAGCACTAGCGGGAGGGCCGGCGAGCAGTACTTC.

The chain carries TRBV14 and TRBJ1-1; D is unclear. Trimming cost V 0 bases and J 11 bases, with 16 bases left between them. Germline CDR1 is SGHDN and CDR2 is FVKESK. The CDR3 has 14 residues. The CDR3 sequence is CASSQDRALNWAFF. The CDR3 bases are TGTGCCAGCAGCCAAGATCGGGCGTTGAACTGGGCTTTCTTT.

This sequence joins TRBV7-3 and TRBJ2-1; 7 positions match TRBD2. CDR3 length: 15 residues. The germline V gene encodes CDR1 SGHTA and CDR2 FQGTGA. The trim removed 2 bases at V and 6 bases at J, leaving 7 bases unmatched. CDR3 in amino acids: CASSLLGLAVNEQFF. CDR3 bases: TGTGCCAGCAGCTTACTGGGTCTAGCGGTCAATGAGCAGTTCTTC.

The rearrangement links TRBV7-2 to TRBJ2-7, with TRBD2 matching over 10 bases. The CDR3 is 18 residues long. Germline V gene lookup returns CDR1 SGHTA and CDR2 FQGNSA. After removal of 0 bases from V and 4 bases from J, the junction contained 12 bases not matched to a gene. CDR3 DNA: TGTGCCAGCAGCTTAGCACTAGCGGGACGTTCGGTTAAGTACGAGCAGTACTTC. This gives the protein CASSLALAGRSVKYEQYF.

This sequence joins TRBV5-4 and TRBJ1-4, with a weak D call TRBD1 (5 bases). The V end lost 1 base, the J end lost 7 bases, and 14 bases lay between the germline ends. This CDR3 is 15 amino acids long. The germline CDR1 and CDR2 sequences are SGHNT and YYREEE (reference sequence). The CDR3 nucleotides read TGTGCCAGCAGCTTGACCCGGGACGGCGGTGAAAAACTGTTTTTT. Encoded protein: CASSLTRDGGEKLFF.

V and J are TRBV6-6 and TRBJ2-5; 9 nucleotides agree with TRBD2. Germline V gene data show CDR1 as MNHNY and CDR2 as SVGAGI (reference sequence). This CDR3 contains 15 residues. Unmatched junction bases numbered 8, after V lost 4 bases and J lost 5 bases. In nucleotides, the CDR3 is TGTGCCAGCAGTTTCGTAGCGGGAGCGCGGGAGACCCAGTACTTC. Protein sequence: CASSFVAGARETQYF.

This chain joins TRBV5-1 and TRBJ2-1; weak D call: TRBD2 (6 bases). Trimming took 0 bases from V and 8 from J, leaving 12 bases between them. CDR1 is SGHRS, CDR2 YFSETQ, per germline. This CDR3 comprises 14 residues. The CDR3 DNA sequence: TGCGCCAGCAGCTTGGCCCGGCGGGAACATGAGCAGTTCTTC. Translating gives CASSLARREHEQFF.

The genes are TRBV5-1 and TRBJ2-1; 13 bases are shared with TRBD2. Germline V gene data show CDR1 as SGHRS and CDR2 as YFSETQ. The CDR3 runs to 15 residues. Trimming took 5 bases from V and 8 from J; bases not matched to a gene: 7. The CDR3 is CASRLAGGPWDEQFF. For the CDR3, the DNA is TGCGCCAGCAGACTAGCGGGAGGGCCTTGGGATGAGCAGTTCTTC.

The chain carries TRBV28 and TRBJ1-2; 7 nucleotides agree with TRBD1. Germline V gives CDR1 MDHEN, CDR2 SYDVKM. V was pared by 6 bases and J by 7 bases, with 14 bases of the junction left unmatched. There are 15 residues in the CDR3. The chain's CDR3 is CASRTLRTGSSGYTF. CDR3 nucleotides: TGTGCCAGCAGAACTCTCCGGACAGGTTCCAGTGGCTACACCTTC.

The V gene is TRBV6-1, the J gene TRBJ1-1; D is ambiguous. Germline CDR1 and CDR2: MNHNS and SASEGT. Trimming shortened V by 2 bases and J by 1 base, and 8 bases separated the two germline ends. The CDR3 spans 14 residues. The CDR3 coding sequence is TGTGCCAGCAGTGAATGGAAGAGGAACACTGAAGCTTTCTTT. Translating it yields CASSEWKRNTEAFF.

This chain connects TRBV6-5 to TRBJ2-3; D is unresolved. Per germline, CDR1 MNHEY and CDR2 SVGAGI. Trimming left V 6 bases short and J 11 bases short, with 15 bases between. The CDR3 is 12 amino acids. CDR3 region: CASSPTRDWQYF. CDR3 bases: TGTGCCAGCAGCCCGACCCGAGATTGGCAGTATTTT.

As to this clone: The identical CDR3 is also encoded by other nucleotide sequences in the sample. This chain uses TRBV11-3 with TRBJ2-3; D possibly corresponds to TRBD2 (5 bases). The CDR3 has 13 residues. CDR1 SGHNT and CDR2 YENEEA come from the germline V gene. V lost 3 bases and J lost 5, with 9 bases in between. The CDR3 coding sequence is TGTGCCAGCAGCTTTGGCGCGGGAGATACGCAGTATTTT. Translation: CASSFGAGDTQYF.

V gene TRBV6-5 combines with J gene TRBJ2-7; TRBD1 might be the D (5 bases). The CDR3 runs to 13 residues. In germline, CDR1 is MNHEY, CDR2 SVGAGI. V was trimmed by 0 bases and J by 6 bases, leaving 9 bases between them. CDR3 DNA sequence: TGTGCCAGCAGTTACTCGGCCAGGGCCGAGCAGTACTTC. Protein product: CASSYSARAEQYF.

This clone occurred many times. The chain links TRBV7-8 to TRBJ1-2, with a possible D match to TRBD1 (6 bases). The CDR3 sequence is 16 residues long. The ends were cut back, 0 bases at V and 5 bases at J, with 16 bases in the middle. The germline gives CDR1 SGHVS, CDR2 FQNEAQ. The CDR3 nucleotides are TGTGCCAGCAGCTTAGCGGGGAGCAGGGGATGGTATGGCTACACCTTC. It codes for CASSLAGSRGWYGYTF.

In DNA form, the CDR3 reads TGTGCCATCAGTGATAACGGCGGGCAGTACTTC. This translates into CAISDNGGQYF. The genes are TRBV10-3 and TRBJ2-7, with D hard to call. This CDR3 comprises 11 residues. The V and J ends lost 3 bases and 9 bases respectively, with 9 bases between them. Per the germline V gene, CDR1 is ENHRY and CDR2 is SYGVKD.

This sequence joins TRBV10-2 and TRBJ1-6, with D possibly matching TRBD1 (5 bases). Per germline, CDR1 WSHSY and CDR2 SAAADI. V was pared by 0 bases and J by 3 bases, with 15 bases between. The CDR3 sequence is 18 residues long. The CDR3 sequence is CASSESPRDVGYNSPLHF. DNA for the CDR3: TGCGCCAGCAGTGAGTCGCCCAGGGATGTAGGCTATAATTCACCCCTCCACTTT.

The chain is built from TRBV7-6 and TRBJ1-1; a possible D gene is TRBD1 (5 bases). The germline V gene encodes CDR1 SGHVS and CDR2 FNYEAQ. The ends were cut back, 5 bases at V and 0 bases at J, with 7 bases in the middle. This CDR3 has 13 residues. CDR3 DNA sequence: TGTGCCAGCAGCCCACAGGTGAACACTGAAGCTTTCTTT. This sequence encodes CASSPQVNTEAFF.

The chain has TRBV7-8 and TRBJ1-2; D is uncertain. The CDR3 consists of 14 residues. The germline V gene has CDR1 SGHVS and CDR2 FQNEAQ. Trimming left V 5 bases short and J 8 bases short, with 18 bases between. The CDR3 reads CASSPAGWAWGYTF. Here the CDR3 DNA reads TGTGCCAGCAGCCCAGCGGGGTGGGCCTGGGGCTACACCTTC.

This chain links TRBV9 with TRBJ1-4; D gene ambiguous. Trimming stripped 4 bases from V and 5 bases from J, with 9 bases between. This CDR3 has 13 residues. CDR1 and CDR2 from the germline V gene are SGDLS and YYNGEE. This chain's CDR3 is CASSTRWNEKLFF. In DNA, the CDR3 is TGTGCCAGCAGCACCCGGTGGAATGAAAAACTGTTTTTT.

The gene calls are TRBV28 and TRBJ1-3, with D unclear. Germline V lookup: CDR1 MDHEN, CDR2 SYDVKM. V was clipped by 7 bases and J by 0 bases, with 10 bases between them. This CDR3 has 14 amino acids. CDR3: CASTRTVSGNTIYF. CDR3 bases: TGTGCCAGCACCAGAACCGTCTCTGGAAACACCATATATTTT.

This clone occurred many times. CDR3 in amino acids: CAISERTGECEQYF. The DNA of the CDR3 is TGTGCCATCAGTGAGAGGACAGGGGAGTGCGAGCAGTACTTC. V is TRBV10-3 and J is TRBJ2-7; TRBD1 matches 9 bases. The germline CDR1 and CDR2 sequences are ENHRY and SYGVKD. V gave up 2 bases and J gave up 6 bases; unmatched junction bases: 5. This CDR3 contains 14 residues.

The chain has TRBV9 and TRBJ2-1; D is perhaps TRBD2 (6 bases). The V end lost 0 bases, the J end lost 5 bases, and 12 bases lay between the germline ends. This CDR3 has 15 amino acids. The germline gives CDR1 SGDLS, CDR2 YYNGEE. The CDR3 nucleotides are TGTGCCAGCAGCGTAGGAGGAGGGGCCCACAATGAGCAGTTCTTC. Its translation is CASSVGGGAHNEQFF. Full variable domain (remainder filled in from reference TRBV9 and TRBJ2-1): DSGVTQTPKHLITATGQRVTLRCSPRSGDLSVYWYQQSLDQGLQFLIQYYNGEERAKGNILERFSAQQFPDLHSELNLSSLELGDSALYFCASSVGGGAHNEQFFGPGTRLTVL.

This chain links TRBV4-3 with TRBJ1-5; possible D gene TRBD1, 5 bases. The V end lost 0 bases, the J end lost 6 bases, and 15 bases lay between the germline ends. CDR1 and CDR2 from the germline V gene are LGHNA and YSLEER. CDR3 length equals 16 residues. The CDR3 spells CASSQDRGVGGQPQHF. CDR3 DNA sequence: TGCGCCAGCAGCCAAGATCGGGGGGTCGGCGGTCAGCCCCAGCATTTT.

This clone was seen ten or more times. J is TRBJ1-1 and V is TRBV6-4; maybe TRBD1 (5 bases). Looked up from germline, CDR1 is MRHNA and CDR2 is SNTAGT. V lost 4 bases to trimming and J lost 1 base, with 10 bases between them. This CDR3 is built from 14 residues. The chain's CDR3 is CASSVNRGNTEAFF. CDR3 coding DNA: TGTGCCAGCAGTGTGAATAGGGGGAACACTGAAGCTTTCTTT.

The chain recombines TRBV28 with TRBJ2-3; D remains unclear. With 8 bases removed from V and 3 bases from J, the gap between germline ends came to 18 bases. Germline V gives CDR1 MDHEN, CDR2 SYDVKM. The CDR3 has 15 amino acids. Written as DNA, the CDR3 is TGTGCCAGCCTAACAAGGCGCCACGATACAGATACGCAGTATTTT. Protein: CASLTRRHDTDTQYF.

This clone showed up just a few times. The CDR3 bases are TGCGCCAGCAGCTCCAATGGGGGACTAGCGCGGGGTGAGCAGTTCTTC. It specifies CASSSNGGLARGEQFF. V gene TRBV5-1 combines with J gene TRBJ2-1; 10 positions match TRBD2. Trimming took 3 bases from V and 9 from J; bases not matched to a gene: 12. The CDR3 is 16 residues long. Looked up from germline, CDR1 is SGHRS and CDR2 is YFSETQ.

The chain has TRBV10-3 and TRBJ1-1; D is unclear. The length of the CDR3 is 13 residues. V lost 1 base and J 10 bases, leaving 13 bases between the germline ends. The germline V gene has CDR1 ENHRY and CDR2 SYGVKD. The CDR3 DNA follows: TGTGCCATCAGTGAGTGGACCGGAGTGATAGCTTTCTTT. As protein: CAISEWTGVIAFF.